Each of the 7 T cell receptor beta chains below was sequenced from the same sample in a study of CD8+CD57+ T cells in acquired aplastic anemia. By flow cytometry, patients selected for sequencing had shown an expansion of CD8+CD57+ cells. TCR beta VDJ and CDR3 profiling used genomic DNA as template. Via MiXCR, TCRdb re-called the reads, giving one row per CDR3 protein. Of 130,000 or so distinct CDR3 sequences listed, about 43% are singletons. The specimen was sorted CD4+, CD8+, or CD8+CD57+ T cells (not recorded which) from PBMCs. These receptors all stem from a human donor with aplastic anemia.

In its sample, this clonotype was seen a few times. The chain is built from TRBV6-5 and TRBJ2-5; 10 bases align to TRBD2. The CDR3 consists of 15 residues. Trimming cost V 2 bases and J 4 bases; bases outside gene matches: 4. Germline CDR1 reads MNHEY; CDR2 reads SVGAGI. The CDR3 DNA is TGTGCCAGCAGTTACAAGCGGGGGGGCCTAGAGACCCAGTACTTC. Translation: CASSYKRGGLETQYF.

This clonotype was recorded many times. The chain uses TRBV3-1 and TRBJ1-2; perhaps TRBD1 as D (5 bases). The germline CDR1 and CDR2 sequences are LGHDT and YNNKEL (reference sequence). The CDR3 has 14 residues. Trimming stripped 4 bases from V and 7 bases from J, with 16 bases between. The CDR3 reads CASSLGAGTGGYTF. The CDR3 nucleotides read TGTGCCAGCAGCCTCGGGGCAGGGACGGGTGGCTACACCTTC.

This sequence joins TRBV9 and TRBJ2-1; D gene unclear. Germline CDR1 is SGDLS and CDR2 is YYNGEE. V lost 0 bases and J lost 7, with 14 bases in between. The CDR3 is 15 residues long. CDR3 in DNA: TGTGCCAGCAGCGTAGCTGGAAACGAGAGGAATGAGCAGTTCTTC. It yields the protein CASSVAGNERNEQFF.

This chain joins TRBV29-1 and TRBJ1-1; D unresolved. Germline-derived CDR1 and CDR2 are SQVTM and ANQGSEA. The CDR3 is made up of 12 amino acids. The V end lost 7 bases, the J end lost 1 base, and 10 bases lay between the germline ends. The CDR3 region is CSDVNGNTEAFF. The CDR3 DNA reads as TGCAGCGATGTTAATGGGAACACTGAAGCTTTCTTT.

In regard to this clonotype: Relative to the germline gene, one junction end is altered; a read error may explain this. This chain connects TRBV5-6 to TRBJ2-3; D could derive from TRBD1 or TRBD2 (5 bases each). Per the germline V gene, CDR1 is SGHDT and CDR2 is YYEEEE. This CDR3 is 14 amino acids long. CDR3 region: CARSRDPSTDTQYF. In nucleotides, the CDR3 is TGTGCCCGCAGCCGGGACCCTTCCACAGATACGCAGTATTTT.

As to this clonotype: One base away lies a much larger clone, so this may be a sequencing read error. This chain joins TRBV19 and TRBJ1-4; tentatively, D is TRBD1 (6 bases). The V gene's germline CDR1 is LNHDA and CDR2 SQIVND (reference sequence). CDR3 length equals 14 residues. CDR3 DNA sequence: TGTGCCGGTAGCCTAGGGGGGAGTAGTGAAAAACTGTTTTTT. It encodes CAGSLGGSSEKLFF. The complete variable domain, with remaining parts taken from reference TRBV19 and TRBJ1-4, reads DGGITQSPKYLFRKEGQNVTLSCEQNLNHDAMYWYRQDPGQGLRLIYYSQIVNDFQKGDIAEGYSVSREKKESFPLTVTSAQKNPTAFYLCAGSLGGSSEKLFFGSGTQLSVL.

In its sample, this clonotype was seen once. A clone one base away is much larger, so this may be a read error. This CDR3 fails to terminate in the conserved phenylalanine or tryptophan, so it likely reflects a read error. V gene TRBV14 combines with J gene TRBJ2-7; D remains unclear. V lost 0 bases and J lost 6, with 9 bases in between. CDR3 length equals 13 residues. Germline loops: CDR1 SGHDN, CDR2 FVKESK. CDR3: CASSQEIGVEQYS. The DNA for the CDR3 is TGTGCCAGCAGCCAAGAGATCGGAGTCGAGCAGTACTCC.